The clone carrying this T cell receptor beta chain was detected a few times. Its antigen is unknown. The data are from a study of response to subunit inactivated influenza vaccine. Study-wide results and limits: Each seasonal influenza vaccination recruits few new T cells, the authors suggested.

Via MiXCR, TCRdb re-called the RT-PCR reads, giving one row per CDR3 protein. The repertoire includes 450,000 to 500,000 distinct CDR3 sequences, roughly 9.8% of them detected once, and roughly 12% sits in the top ten. The V gene's germline CDR1 is LGHNA and CDR2 YSLEER. This CDR3 is built from 13 residues. Trimming removed 0 bases at V and 14 bases at J, with 11 bases between. The rearrangement links TRBV4-3 to TRBJ1-6; no definite D call. This TCR was sampled from a middle-aged man who received an inactivated influenza vaccine. Source: PBMCs from blood, taken about 40 days after vaccination. The CDR3 protein is CASSQDREQTLHF. The DNA of the CDR3 is TGCGCCAGCAGCCAAGATAGAGAGCAAACCCTCCACTTT.